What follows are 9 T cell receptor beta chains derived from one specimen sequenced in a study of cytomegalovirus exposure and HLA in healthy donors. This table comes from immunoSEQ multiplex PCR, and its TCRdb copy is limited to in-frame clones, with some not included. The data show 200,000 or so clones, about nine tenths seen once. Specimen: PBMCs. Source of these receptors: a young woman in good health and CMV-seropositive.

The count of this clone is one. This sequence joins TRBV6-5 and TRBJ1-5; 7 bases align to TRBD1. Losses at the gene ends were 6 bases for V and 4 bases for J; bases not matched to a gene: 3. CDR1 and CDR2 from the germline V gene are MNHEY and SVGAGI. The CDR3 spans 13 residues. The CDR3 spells CASSQGENQPQHF. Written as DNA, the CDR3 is TGTGCCAGCAGCCAGGGGGAGAATCAGCCCCAGCATTTT.

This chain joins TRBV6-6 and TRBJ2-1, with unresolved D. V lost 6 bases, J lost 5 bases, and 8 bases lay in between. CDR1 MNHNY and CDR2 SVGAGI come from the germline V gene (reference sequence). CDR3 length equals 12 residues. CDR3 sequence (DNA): TGTGCCAGCAGCCTACTCCACAATGAGCAGTTCTTC. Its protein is CASSLLHNEQFF.

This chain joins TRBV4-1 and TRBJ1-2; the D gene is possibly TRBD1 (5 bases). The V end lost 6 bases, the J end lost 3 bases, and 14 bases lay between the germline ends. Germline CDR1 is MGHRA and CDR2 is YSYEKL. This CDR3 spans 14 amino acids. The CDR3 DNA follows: TGCGCCAGCAGTTTTCGGGACTCAGACTATGGCTACACCTTC. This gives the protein CASSFRDSDYGYTF.

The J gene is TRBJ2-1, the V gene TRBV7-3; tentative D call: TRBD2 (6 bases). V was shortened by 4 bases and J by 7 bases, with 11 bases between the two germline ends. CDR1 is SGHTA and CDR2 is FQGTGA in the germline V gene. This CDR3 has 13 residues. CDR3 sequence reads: CASSWQGLNEQFF. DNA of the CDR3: TGTGCCAGCAGCTGGCAGGGACTGAATGAGCAGTTCTTC.

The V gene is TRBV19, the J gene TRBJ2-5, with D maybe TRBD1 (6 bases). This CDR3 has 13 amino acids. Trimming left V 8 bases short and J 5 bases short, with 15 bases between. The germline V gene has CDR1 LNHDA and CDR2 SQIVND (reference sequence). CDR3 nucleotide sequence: TGTGCCAGTGGCACGGGGCAGGGGGAGACCCAGTACTTC. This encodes CASGTGQGETQYF.

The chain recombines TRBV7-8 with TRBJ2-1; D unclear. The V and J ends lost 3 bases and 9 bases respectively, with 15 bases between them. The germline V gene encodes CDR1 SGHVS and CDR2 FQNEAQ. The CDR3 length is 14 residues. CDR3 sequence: CASSFDRRGGEQFF. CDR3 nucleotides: TGTGCCAGCAGCTTTGATAGACGCGGTGGTGAGCAGTTCTTC.

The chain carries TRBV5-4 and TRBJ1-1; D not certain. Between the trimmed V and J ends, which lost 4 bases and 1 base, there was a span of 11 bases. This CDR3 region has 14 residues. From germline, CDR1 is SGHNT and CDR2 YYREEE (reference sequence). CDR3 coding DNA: TGTGCCAGCAGCCTGAGACGGAGGAACACTGAAGCTTTCTTT. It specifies CASSLRRRNTEAFF.

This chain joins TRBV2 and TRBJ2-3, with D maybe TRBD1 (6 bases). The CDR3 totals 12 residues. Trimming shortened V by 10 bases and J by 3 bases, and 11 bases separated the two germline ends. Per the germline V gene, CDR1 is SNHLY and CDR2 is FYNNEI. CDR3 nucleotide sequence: TGTGCCATCCCAGGGGTGACAGATACGCAGTATTTT. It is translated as CAIPGVTDTQYF.

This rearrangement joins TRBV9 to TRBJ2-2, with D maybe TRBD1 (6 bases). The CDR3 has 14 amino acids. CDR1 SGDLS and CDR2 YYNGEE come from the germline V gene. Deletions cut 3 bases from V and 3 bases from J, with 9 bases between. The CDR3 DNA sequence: TGTGCCAGCAGCGCTTCAGGGGACACCGGGGAGCTGTTTTTT. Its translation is CASSASGDTGELFF.